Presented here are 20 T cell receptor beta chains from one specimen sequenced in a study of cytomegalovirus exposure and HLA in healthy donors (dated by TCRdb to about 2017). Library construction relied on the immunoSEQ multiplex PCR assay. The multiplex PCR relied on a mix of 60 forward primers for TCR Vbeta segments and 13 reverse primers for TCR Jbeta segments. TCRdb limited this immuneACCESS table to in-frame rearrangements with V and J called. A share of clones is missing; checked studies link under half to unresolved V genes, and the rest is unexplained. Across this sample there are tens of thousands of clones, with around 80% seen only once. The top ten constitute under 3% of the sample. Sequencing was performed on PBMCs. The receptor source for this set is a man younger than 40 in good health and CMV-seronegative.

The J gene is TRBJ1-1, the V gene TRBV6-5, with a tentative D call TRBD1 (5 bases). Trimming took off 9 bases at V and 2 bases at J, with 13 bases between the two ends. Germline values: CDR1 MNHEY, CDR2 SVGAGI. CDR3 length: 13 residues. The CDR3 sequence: CASFRGRNTEAFF. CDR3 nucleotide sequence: TGTGCCAGTTTTCGGGGGAGAAACACTGAAGCTTTCTTT.

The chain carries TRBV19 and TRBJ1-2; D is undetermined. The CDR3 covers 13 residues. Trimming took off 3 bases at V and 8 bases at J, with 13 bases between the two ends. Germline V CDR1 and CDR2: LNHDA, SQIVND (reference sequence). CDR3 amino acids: CASSIQSGNGYTF. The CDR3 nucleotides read TGTGCCAGTAGTATTCAATCGGGGAACGGCTACACCTTC. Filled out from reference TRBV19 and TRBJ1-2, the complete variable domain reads DGGITQSPKYLFRKEGQNVTLSCEQNLNHDAMYWYRQDPGQGLRLIYYSQIVNDFQKGDIAEGYSVSREKKESFPLTVTSAQKNPTAFYLCASSIQSGNGYTFGSGTRLTVV.

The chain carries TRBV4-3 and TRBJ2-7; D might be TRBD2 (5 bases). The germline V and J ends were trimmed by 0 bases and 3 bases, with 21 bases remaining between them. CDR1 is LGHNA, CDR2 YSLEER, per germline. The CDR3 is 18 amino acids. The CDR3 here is CASSQESLEGAEVYEQYF. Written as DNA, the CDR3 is TGCGCCAGCAGCCAAGAGAGTTTAGAGGGTGCAGAGGTCTACGAGCAGTACTTC.

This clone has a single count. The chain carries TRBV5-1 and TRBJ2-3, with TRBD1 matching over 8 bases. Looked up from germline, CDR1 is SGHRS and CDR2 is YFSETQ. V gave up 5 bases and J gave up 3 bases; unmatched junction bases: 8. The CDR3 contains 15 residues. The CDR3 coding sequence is TGCGCCAGCAGTAGGGGACAGGAGGAGACAGATACGCAGTATTTT. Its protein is CASSRGQEETDTQYF.

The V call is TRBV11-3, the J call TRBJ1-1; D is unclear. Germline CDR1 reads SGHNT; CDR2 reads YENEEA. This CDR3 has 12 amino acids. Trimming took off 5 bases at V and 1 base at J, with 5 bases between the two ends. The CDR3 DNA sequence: TGTGCCAGCAGCCAACAGAACACTGAAGCTTTCTTT. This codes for CASSQQNTEAFF.

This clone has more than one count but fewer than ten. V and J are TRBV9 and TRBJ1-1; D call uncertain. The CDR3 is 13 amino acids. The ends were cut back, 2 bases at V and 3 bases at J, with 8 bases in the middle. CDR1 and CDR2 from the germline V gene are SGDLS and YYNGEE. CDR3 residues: CASSVGPDTEAFF. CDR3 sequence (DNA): TGTGCCAGCAGCGTTGGGCCAGACACTGAAGCTTTCTTT.

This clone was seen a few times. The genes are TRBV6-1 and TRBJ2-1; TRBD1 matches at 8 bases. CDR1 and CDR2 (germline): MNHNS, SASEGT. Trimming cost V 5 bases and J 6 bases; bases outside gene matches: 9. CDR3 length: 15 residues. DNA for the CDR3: TGTGCCAGCAGTCTACGCCGGACAGGGATCAATGAGCAGTTCTTC. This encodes CASSLRRTGINEQFF.

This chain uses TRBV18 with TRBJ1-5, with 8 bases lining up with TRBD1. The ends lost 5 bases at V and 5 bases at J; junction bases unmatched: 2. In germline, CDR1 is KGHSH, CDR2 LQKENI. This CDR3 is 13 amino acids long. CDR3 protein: CASSKQGDQPQHF. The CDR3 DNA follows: TGTGCCAGCTCAAAACAGGGGGATCAGCCCCAGCATTTT.

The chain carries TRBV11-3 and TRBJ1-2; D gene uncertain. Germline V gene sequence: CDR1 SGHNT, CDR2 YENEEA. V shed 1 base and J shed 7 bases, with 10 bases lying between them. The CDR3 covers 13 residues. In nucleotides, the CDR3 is TGTGCCAGCAGCTTAGGGCCCAATGGTGGCTACACCTTC. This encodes CASSLGPNGGYTF.

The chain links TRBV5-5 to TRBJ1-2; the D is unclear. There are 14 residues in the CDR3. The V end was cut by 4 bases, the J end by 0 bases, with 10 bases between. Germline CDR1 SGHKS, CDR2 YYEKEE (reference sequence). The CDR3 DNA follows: TGTGCCAGCAGCCTGGGAGGGACTAACTATGGCTACACCTTC. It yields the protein CASSLGGTNYGYTF. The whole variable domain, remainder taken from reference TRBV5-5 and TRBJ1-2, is DAGVTQSPTHLIKTRGQQVTLRCSPISGHKSVSWYQQVLGQGPQFIFQYYEKEERGRGNFPDRFSARQFPNYSSELNVNALLLGDSALYLCASSLGGTNYGYTFGSGTRLTVV.

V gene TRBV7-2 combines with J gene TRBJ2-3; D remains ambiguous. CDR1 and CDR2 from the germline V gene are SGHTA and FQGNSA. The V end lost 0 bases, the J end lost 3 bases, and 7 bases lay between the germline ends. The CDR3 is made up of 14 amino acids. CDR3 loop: CASSLAGQTDTQYF. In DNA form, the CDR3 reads TGTGCCAGCAGCTTAGCGGGCCAGACAGATACGCAGTATTTT.

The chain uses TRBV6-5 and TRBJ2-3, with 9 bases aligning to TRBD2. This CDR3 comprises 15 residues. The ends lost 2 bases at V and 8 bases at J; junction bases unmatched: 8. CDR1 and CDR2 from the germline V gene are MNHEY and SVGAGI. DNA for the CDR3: TGTGCCAGCAGTTACCGGGGTAGCGGGGGTGGTACGCAGTATTTT. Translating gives CASSYRGSGGGTQYF.

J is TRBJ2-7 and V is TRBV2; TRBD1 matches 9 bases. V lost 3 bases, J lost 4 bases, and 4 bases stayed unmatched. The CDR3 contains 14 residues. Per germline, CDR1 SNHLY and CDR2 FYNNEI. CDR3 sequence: CASSDTGGGYEQYF. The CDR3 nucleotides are TGTGCCAGCAGTGATACAGGGGGCGGGTACGAGCAGTACTTC.

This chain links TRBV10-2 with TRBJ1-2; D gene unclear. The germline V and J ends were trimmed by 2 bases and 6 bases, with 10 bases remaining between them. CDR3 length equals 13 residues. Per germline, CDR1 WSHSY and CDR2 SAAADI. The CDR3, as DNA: TGCGCCAGCAGTGAGCCGAGGGTTAATGGCTACACCTTC. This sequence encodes CASSEPRVNGYTF.

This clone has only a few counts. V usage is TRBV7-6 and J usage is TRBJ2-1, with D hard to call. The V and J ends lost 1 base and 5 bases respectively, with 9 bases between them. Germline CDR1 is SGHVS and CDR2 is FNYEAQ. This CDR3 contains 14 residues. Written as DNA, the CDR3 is TGTGCCAGCAGCTTAGGCCAGAAAAACAATGAGCAGTTCTTC. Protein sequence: CASSLGQKNNEQFF.

CDR3 region: CASSQSDNYNQPQHF. In DNA, the CDR3 is TGCGCCAGCAGCCAATCAGATAATTACAATCAGCCCCAGCATTTT. The genes are TRBV4-1 and TRBJ1-5; D is unresolved. Per the germline V gene, CDR1 is MGHRA and CDR2 is YSYEKL. The CDR3 covers 15 residues. Trimming shortened V by 2 bases and J by 3 bases, and 11 bases separated the two germline ends.

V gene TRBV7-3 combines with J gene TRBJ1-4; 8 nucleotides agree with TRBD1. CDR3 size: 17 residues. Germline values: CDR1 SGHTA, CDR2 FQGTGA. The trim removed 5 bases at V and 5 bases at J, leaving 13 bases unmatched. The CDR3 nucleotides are TGTGCCAGCAGCGTACCGACAGGGGACTCTAGGAATGAAAAACTGTTTTTT. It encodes CASSVPTGDSRNEKLFF.

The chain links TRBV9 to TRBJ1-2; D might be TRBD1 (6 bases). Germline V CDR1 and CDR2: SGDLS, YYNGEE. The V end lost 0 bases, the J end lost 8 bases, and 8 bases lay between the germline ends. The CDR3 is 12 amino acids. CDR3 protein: CASSVGGRGYTF. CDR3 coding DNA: TGTGCCAGCAGCGTAGGGGGGCGAGGCTACACCTTC. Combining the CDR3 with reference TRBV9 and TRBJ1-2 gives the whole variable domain DSGVTQTPKHLITATGQRVTLRCSPRSGDLSVYWYQQSLDQGLQFLIQYYNGEERAKGNILERFSAQQFPDLHSELNLSSLELGDSALYFCASSVGGRGYTFGSGTRLTVV.

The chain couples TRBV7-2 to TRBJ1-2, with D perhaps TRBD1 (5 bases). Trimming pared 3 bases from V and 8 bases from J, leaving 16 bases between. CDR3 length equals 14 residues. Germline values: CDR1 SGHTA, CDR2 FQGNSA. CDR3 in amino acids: CASSFLNVGPGYTF. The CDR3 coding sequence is TGTGCCAGCAGCTTTTTGAATGTGGGGCCAGGCTACACCTTC.

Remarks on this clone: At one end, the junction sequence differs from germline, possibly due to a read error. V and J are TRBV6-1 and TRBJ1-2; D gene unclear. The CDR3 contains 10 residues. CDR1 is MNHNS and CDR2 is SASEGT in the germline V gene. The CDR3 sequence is CASSEGGGIF. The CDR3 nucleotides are TGTGCCAGCAGTGAAGGCGGCGGCATCTTC.